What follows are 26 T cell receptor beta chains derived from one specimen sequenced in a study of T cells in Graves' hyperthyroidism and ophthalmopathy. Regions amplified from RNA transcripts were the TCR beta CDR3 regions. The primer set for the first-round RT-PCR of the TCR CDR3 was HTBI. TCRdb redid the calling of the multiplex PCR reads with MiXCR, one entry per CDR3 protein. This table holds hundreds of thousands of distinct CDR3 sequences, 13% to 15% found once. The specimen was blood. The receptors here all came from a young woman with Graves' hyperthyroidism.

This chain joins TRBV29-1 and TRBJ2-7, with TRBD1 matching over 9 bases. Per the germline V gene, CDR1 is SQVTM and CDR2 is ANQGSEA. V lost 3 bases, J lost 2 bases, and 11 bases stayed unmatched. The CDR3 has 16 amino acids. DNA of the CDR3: TGCAGCGTTGATCAAGGAGAGGACAGGGGTCCCTACGAGCAGTACTTC. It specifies CSVDQGEDRGPYEQYF.

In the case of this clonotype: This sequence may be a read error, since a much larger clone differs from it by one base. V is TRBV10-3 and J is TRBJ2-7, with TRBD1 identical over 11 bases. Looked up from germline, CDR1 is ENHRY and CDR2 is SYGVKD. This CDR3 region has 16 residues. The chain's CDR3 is CAISDPGTGGFYEKYF. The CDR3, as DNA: TGTGCCATCAGTGATCCCGGGACAGGGGGATTCTACGAGAAGTACTTC.

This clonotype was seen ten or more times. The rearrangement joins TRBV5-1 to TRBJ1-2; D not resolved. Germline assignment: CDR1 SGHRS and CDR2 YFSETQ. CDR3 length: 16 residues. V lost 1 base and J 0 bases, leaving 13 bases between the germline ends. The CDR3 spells CASSLNQWTANYGYTF. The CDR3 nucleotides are TGCGCCAGCAGCTTGAATCAGTGGACCGCTAACTATGGCTACACCTTC.

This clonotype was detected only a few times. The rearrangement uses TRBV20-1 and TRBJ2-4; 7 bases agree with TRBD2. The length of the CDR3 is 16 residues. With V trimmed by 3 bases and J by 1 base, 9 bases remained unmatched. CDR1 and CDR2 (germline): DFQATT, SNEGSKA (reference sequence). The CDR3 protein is CSASPEREDAKNIQYF. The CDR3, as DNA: TGCAGTGCTAGCCCCGAGCGGGAAGATGCCAAAAACATTCAGTACTTC.

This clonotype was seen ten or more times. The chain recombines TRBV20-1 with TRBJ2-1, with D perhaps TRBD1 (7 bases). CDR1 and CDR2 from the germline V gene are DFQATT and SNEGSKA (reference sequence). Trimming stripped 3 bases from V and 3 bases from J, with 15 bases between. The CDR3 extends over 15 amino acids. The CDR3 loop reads CSARLRQGGYNEQFF. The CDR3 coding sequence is TGCAGTGCTAGGTTACGGCAGGGGGGCTACAATGAGCAGTTCTTC.

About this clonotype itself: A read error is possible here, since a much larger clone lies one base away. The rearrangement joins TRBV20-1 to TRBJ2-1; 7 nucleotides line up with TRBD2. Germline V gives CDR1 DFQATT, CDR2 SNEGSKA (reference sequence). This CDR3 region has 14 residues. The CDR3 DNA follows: TGCAGTGCTTCAAACGGACTAGTGGAGGTTGAGCAGTCCTTC. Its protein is CSASNGLVEVEQSF.

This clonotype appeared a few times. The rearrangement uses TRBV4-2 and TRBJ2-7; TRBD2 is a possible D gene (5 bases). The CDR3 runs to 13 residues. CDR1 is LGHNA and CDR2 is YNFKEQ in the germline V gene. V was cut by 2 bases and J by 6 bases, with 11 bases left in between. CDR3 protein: CASSQWVGVEQYF. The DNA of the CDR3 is TGTGCCAGCAGCCAATGGGTCGGGGTCGAGCAGTACTTC.

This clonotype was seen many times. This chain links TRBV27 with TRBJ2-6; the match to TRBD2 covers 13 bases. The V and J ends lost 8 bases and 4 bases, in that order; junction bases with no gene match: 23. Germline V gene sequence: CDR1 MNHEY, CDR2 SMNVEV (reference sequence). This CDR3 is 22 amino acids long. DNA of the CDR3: TGTGCCAGCTCCTTTAGGGATCCTCCGGGACTAGCGGGACGGGTCGGGGCCAACGTCCTGACTTTC. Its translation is CASSFRDPPGLAGRVGANVLTF.

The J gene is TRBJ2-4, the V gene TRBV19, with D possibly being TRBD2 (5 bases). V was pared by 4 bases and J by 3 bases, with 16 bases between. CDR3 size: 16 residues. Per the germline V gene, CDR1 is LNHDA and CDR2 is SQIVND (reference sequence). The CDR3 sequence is CASSTGLLLYKNIQYF. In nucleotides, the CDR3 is TGTGCCAGTAGTACCGGACTCCTCTTGTACAAAAACATTCAGTACTTC.

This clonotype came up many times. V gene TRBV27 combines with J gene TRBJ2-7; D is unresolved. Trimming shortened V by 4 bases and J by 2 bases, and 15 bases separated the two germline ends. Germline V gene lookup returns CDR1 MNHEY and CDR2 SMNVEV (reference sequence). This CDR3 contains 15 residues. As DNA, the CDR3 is TGTGCCAGCAGTTCCATGCCACTACCAACCTACGAGCAGTACTTC. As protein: CASSSMPLPTYEQYF.

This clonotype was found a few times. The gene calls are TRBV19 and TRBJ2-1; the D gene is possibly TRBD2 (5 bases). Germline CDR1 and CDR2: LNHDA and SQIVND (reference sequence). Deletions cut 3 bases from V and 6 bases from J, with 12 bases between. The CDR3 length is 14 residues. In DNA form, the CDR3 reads TGTGCCAGTAGTATCGGGCTAGCAGGCAATGAGCAGTTCTTC. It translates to CASSIGLAGNEQFF.

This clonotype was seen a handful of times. CDR3 protein: CASTFSTENTGELFF. CDR3 DNA sequence: TGTGCCAGCACGTTTTCAACTGAAAACACCGGGGAGCTGTTTTTT. J is TRBJ2-2 and V is TRBV6-1; D is unresolved. Germline V lookup: CDR1 MNHNS, CDR2 SASEGT. The length of the CDR3 is 15 residues. Trimming took 7 bases from V and 2 from J, leaving 14 bases between them.

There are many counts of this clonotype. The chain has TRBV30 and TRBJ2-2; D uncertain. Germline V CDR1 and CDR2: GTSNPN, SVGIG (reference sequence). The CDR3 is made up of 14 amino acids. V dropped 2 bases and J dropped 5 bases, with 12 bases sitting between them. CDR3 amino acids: CAWSTRFWTGELFF. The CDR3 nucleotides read TGTGCCTGGAGTACGAGGTTTTGGACCGGGGAGCTGTTTTTT.

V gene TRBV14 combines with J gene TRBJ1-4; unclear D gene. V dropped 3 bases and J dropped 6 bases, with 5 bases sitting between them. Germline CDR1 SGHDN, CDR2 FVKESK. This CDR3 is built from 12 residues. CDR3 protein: CASSHTHEKLFF. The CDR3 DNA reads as TGTGCCAGCAGCCACACACATGAAAAACTGTTTTTT.

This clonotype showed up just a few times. The CDR3 coding sequence is TGTGCCAGCTCGGGACTAGCGGGAGATACGCAGTATTTT. Protein product: CASSGLAGDTQYF. J is TRBJ2-3 and V is TRBV7-2; 12 nucleotides agree with TRBD2. This CDR3 is 13 amino acids long. V dropped 8 bases and J dropped 5; count of bases not matched to a gene: 2. From germline, CDR1 is SGHTA and CDR2 FQGNSA.

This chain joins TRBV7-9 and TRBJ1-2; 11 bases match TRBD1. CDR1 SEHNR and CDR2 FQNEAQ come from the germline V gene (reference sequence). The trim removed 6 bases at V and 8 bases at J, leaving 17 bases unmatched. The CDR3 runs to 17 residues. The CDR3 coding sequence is TGTGCCAGCAGAGGGTATCGGACAGGGGGCTCTCGGCGCGGCTACACCTTC. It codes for CASRGYRTGGSRRGYTF. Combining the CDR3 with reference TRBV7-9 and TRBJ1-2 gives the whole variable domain DTGVSQNPRHKITKRGQNVTFRCDPISEHNRLYWYRQTLGQGPEFLTYFQNEAQLEKSRLLSDRFSAERPKGSFSTLEIQRTEQGDSAMYLCASRGYRTGGSRRGYTFGSGTRLTVV.

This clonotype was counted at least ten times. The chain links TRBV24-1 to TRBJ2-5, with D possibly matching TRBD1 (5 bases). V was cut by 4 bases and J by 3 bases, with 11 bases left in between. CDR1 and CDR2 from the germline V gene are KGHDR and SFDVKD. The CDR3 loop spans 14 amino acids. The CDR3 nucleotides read TGTGCCACCAGTGACCTGACAGAGAAAGAGACCCAGTACTTC. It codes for CATSDLTEKETQYF.

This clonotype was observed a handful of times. The DNA for the CDR3 is TGTGCCAGCAGTCCTTGGACAGAGAGCTCCTACAATGAGCAGTTCTTC. Translated, it gives CASSPWTESSYNEQFF. The chain joins TRBV28 to TRBJ2-1, with D possibly matching TRBD1 (6 bases). Trimming removed 5 bases at V and 0 bases at J, with 14 bases between. Germline CDR1 is MDHEN and CDR2 is SYDVKM. The CDR3 loop spans 16 amino acids.

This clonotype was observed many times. The chain's CDR3 is CAISRFRTSGRVVEQYF. The CDR3 bases are TGTGCCATCAGTCGATTTCGGACTAGCGGGAGGGTGGTCGAGCAGTACTTC. The chain carries TRBV10-3 and TRBJ2-7; TRBD2 aligns across 15 bases. With 5 bases clipped from V and 6 bases from J, the junction kept 11 bases outside the gene matches. The CDR3 is 17 amino acids. Germline V CDR1 and CDR2: ENHRY, SYGVKD.

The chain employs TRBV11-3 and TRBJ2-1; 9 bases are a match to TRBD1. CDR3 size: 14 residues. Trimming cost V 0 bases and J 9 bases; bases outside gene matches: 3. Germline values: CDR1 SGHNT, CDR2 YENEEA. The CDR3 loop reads CASSLEQGAGEQFF. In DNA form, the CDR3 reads TGTGCCAGCAGCTTAGAACAGGGGGCGGGTGAGCAGTTCTTC. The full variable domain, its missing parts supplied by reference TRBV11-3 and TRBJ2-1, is EAGVVQSPRYKIIEKKQPVAFWCNPISGHNTLYWYLQNLGQGPELLIRYENEEAVDDSQLPKDRFSAERLKGVDSTLKIQPAELGDSAVYLCASSLEQGAGEQFFGPGTRLTVL.

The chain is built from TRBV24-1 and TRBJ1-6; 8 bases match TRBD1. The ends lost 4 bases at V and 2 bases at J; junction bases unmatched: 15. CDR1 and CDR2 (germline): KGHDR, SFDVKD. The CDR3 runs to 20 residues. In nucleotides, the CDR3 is TGTGCCACCAGTGAATACGGACAGGGCGACCCTCCAACCTATAATTCACCCCTCCACTTT. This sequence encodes CATSEYGQGDPPTYNSPLHF.

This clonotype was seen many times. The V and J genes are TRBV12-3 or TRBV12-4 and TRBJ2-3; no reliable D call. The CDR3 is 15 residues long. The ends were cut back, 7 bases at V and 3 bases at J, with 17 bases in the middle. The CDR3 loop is CASNPGLGKTDTQYF. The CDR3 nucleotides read TGTGCCAGCAACCCCGGGTTGGGAAAGACAGATACGCAGTATTTT.

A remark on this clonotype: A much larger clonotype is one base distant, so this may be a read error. The CDR3 DNA reads as TGTGCCAGCAGTTTTGGGTTCACTAGTTTTGAGACCCAGTTCTTC. Translation gives CASSFGFTSFETQFF. This chain links TRBV6-9 with TRBJ2-5; weak D call: TRBD2 (5 bases). The assigned J gene may be wrong: the sequence end matches TRBJ2-1 better. The CDR3 has 15 amino acids. The germline V gene has CDR1 MNHGY and CDR2 SVAAGI.

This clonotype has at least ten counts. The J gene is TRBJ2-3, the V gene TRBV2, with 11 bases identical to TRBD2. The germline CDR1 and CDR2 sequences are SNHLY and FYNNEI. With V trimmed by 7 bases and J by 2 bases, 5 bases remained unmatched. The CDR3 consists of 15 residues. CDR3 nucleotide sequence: TGTGCCAGCATCGGGACTAGCGGCCACACAGATACGCAGTATTTT. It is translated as CASIGTSGHTDTQYF.

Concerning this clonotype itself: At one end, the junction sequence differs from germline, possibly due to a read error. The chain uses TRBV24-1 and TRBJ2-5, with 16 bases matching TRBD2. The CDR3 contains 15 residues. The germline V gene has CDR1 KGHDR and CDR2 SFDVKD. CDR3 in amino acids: CAISDGTSGRGVQYF. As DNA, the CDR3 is TGTGCCATCAGTGACGGGACTAGCGGGAGGGGTGTCCAGTACTTC.

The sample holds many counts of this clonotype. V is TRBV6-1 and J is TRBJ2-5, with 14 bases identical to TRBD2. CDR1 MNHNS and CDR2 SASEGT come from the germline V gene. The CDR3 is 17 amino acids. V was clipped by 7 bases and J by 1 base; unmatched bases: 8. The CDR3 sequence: CASNKGTSGRGQETQYF. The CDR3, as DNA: TGTGCCAGCAACAAAGGGACTAGCGGGAGAGGCCAAGAGACCCAGTACTTC.